This record concerns one TCR beta chain sequence. Measured with immunoSEQ multiplex PCR; TCRdb has only the in-frame clones, and not every one. The sample records roughly 240,000 clones, approximately 90% being singletons. The data belong to a study of blood T cell repertoires in COVID-19. Study-level information: Sites across the United States, Italy and Spain contributed samples from acute and convalescent COVID-19. From T cells, B-cell-depleted T cells, or PBMCs came the material, which was cDNA or gDNA.

Participants came from some 26 US areas, aged about 18 to 100 years. Allocation to cohorts depended on clinical history reported by the participants. Trimming took off 2 bases at V and 4 bases at J, with 14 bases between the two ends. From germline, CDR1 is MNHEY and CDR2 SMNVEV (reference sequence). The CDR3 has 15 amino acids. The clonotype was recovered from a middle-aged woman with acute COVID-19. The sample taken for sequencing was PBMCs or T cells enriched from blood (not recorded which). V is TRBV27 and J is TRBJ1-1, with a weak D call TRBD1 (5 bases). The CDR3 coding sequence is TGTGCCAGCAGTTTAGACAGCTCAGGTGGCACTGAAGCTTTCTTT. Protein: CASSLDSSGGTEAFF.